Each of the 8 T cell receptor beta chains below was sequenced from the same sample in a study of regulatory T cells in long-lasting Graves disease. Time point reported: newly diagnosed GD, antithyroid drugs for less than 3 months. PBMC RNA served as the TCR library source. According to the study, TCR beta libraries were built with iRepertoire HTBI primers and CDR3-region Arm-PCR. Each CDR3 protein is one row after TCRdb ran MiXCR on the multiplex PCR reads. Counted here are 440,000 or so distinct CDR3 sequences, around 14% occurring once; the ten biggest clones make up around 15%. These records were also assigned to another study, of T cells in Graves' hyperthyroidism and ophthalmopathy.

The sequencing used peripheral blood mononuclear cells (PBMCs), collected at new diagnosis, from a patient treated with antithyroid drugs. The receptors derive from a woman aged 25-40 years with Graves disease.

This clonotype showed up many times. This chain links TRBV20-1 with TRBJ2-7, with a tentative D call TRBD2 (6 bases). Trimming cost V 0 bases and J 6 bases, with 18 bases left between them. The CDR3 runs to 15 residues. Germline assignment: CDR1 DFQATT and CDR2 SNEGSKA (reference sequence). The CDR3 bases are TGCAGTGCTAGAGATCGAGCGGGCGCCCCTTTCGAGCAGTACTTC. Protein sequence: CSARDRAGAPFEQYF.

The chain joins TRBV20-1 to TRBJ1-3; D is ambiguous. This CDR3 is built from 13 residues. Germline assignment: CDR1 DFQATT and CDR2 SNEGSKA (reference sequence). Written as DNA, the CDR3 is TGCAGCGCGCTTCCCTACTCTGGAAACACCATATATTTT. Translation gives CSALPYSGNTIYF.

CDR3 coding DNA: TGTGCCAGTACCCTAGGACAGGGTTACACAGATACGCAGTATTTT. Translation gives CASTLGQGYTDTQYF. The V call is TRBV19, the J call TRBJ2-3; TRBD1 matches at 8 bases. The trim removed 7 bases at V and 2 bases at J, leaving 8 bases unmatched. The CDR3 runs to 15 residues. Looked up from germline, CDR1 is LNHDA and CDR2 is SQIVND (reference sequence).

This clonotype was observed many times. The chain combines TRBV29-1 with TRBJ2-1; 9 positions match TRBD1. This CDR3 region has 13 residues. Losses at the gene ends were 6 bases for V and 3 bases for J; bases not matched to a gene: 3. The germline CDR1 and CDR2 sequences are SQVTM and ANQGSEA. The CDR3 is CSVRTGDYNEQFF. Here the CDR3 DNA reads TGCAGCGTCCGGACAGGGGACTACAATGAGCAGTTCTTC.

This clonotype occurred a few times. The V call is TRBV30, the J call TRBJ1-1; TRBD1 is a possible D gene (6 bases). V lost 0 bases, J lost 4 bases, and 12 bases lay in between. The CDR3 is 14 amino acids. Germline CDR1 GTSNPN, CDR2 SVGIG (reference sequence). The chain's CDR3 is CAWSVWGASTEAFF. The CDR3 nucleotides are TGTGCCTGGAGTGTATGGGGGGCGTCCACTGAAGCTTTCTTT. Supplemented by reference TRBV30 and TRBJ1-1, the full variable domain reads SQTIHQWPATLVQPVGSPLSLECTVEGTSNPNLYWYRQAAGRGLQLLFYSVGIGQISSEVPQNLSASRPQDRQFILSSKKLLLSDSGFYLCAWSVWGASTEAFFGQGTRLTVV.

This clonotype has more than one count but fewer than ten. The chain carries TRBV11-2 and TRBJ1-2; 9 nucleotides match TRBD1. V was clipped by 4 bases and J by 6 bases; unmatched bases: 12. Germline values: CDR1 SGHAT, CDR2 FQNNGV. CDR3 length equals 16 residues. The CDR3 bases are TGTGCCAGCAGCTCAAACAGGGGGCGTCGACCCCATGGCTACACCTTC. This codes for CASSSNRGRRPHGYTF.

This clonotype has a count of ten or more. V and J are TRBV2 and TRBJ1-5; D might be TRBD1 (6 bases). V was shortened by 6 bases and J by 0 bases, with 6 bases between the two germline ends. CDR1 and CDR2 (germline): SNHLY, FYNNEI. This CDR3 contains 13 residues. CDR3 coding DNA: TGTGCCAGCAGGGACAGTAGCAATCAGCCCCAGCATTTT. It specifies CASRDSSNQPQHF.

There are a few counts of this clonotype. The genes are TRBV6-9 and TRBJ2-1; TRBD2 matches at 9 bases. With V trimmed by 4 bases and J by 7 bases, 11 bases remained unmatched. CDR3 length: 16 amino acids. The germline gives CDR1 MNHGY, CDR2 SVAAGI. This CDR3 reads CASSSRASGTVNEQFF. For the CDR3, the DNA is TGTGCCAGCAGTTCCCGGGCTAGCGGGACGGTAAATGAGCAGTTCTTC.